This T cell receptor beta chain was sequenced during a study of blood T cell repertoires in COVID-19. Turning to the study itself: Sources were T cells, B-cell-depleted T cells, or PBMCs; the material itself was cDNA or gDNA.

TCRdb's table, derived via immunoSEQ multiplex PCR, lists solely in-frame clones and lacks some. The sample lists approximately 160,000 clones, over 90% occurring once. This CDR3 is built from 14 residues. V shed 1 base and J shed 6 bases, with 12 bases lying between them. The germline V gene has CDR1 ENHRY and CDR2 SYGVKD. The V call is TRBV10-3, the J call TRBJ1-2; D is ambiguous. Sequenced sample: peripheral blood. The receptor was derived from a man in his fifties with acute or convalescent COVID-19. CDR3 in amino acids: CAISELGGEDGYTF. CDR3 DNA: TGTGCCATCAGTGAGTTAGGAGGAGAAGATGGCTACACCTTC.